This T cell receptor (beta chain) was sequenced for a study of T cells after somatic rescue of genetic block. TCRdb's table, derived via immunoSEQ multiplex PCR, lists solely in-frame clones and lacks some. This table has approximately 10,000 clones, about 71% appearing once. The CDR3 totals 13 residues. The V end lost 3 bases, the J end lost 15 bases, and 18 bases lay between the germline ends. The germline gives CDR1 MDHEN, CDR2 SYDVKM. This TCR came from a boy aged 5-17 years. Sample: peripheral blood mononuclear cells (PBMCs). J is TRBJ2-1 and V is TRBV28, with D possibly being TRBD2 (6 bases). In DNA, the CDR3 is TGTGCCAGCAGTTTTCCGACTAGTTCATTTCGGTTCTTC. Amino acid sequence: CASSFPTSSFRFF.